In its sample, the clone carrying this TCR beta chain ranks as medium-sized. Its target is unknown. This entry belongs to a study of sequential checkpoint blockade in melanoma. Findings of the study overall: Mutational load did not correlate with tumor T-cell fraction or clonality.

Treatment indicated: randomized to nivolumab then ipilimumab (arm A) or the reverse (arm B). Sequenced by immunoSEQ multiplex PCR; TCRdb stores in-frame clones only, minus some. Of 10,000 to 15,000 clones in the sample, 21% were seen once. The germline CDR1 and CDR2 sequences are MNHGY and SAAAGT. V shed 4 bases and J shed 7 bases, with 14 bases lying between them. This CDR3 is built from 13 residues. Sequences were derived from tumor tissue (inferred from file names), sampled from a patient given nivolumab and ipilimumab in sequence. The chain uses TRBV6-8 and TRBJ2-7; maybe TRBD2 (6 bases). This TCR derives from a human donor with melanoma. The CDR3 region is CASSSGAGGEQYF. The CDR3, as DNA: TGTGCCAGCAGTTCCGGGGCCGGGGGTGAGCAGTACTTC.